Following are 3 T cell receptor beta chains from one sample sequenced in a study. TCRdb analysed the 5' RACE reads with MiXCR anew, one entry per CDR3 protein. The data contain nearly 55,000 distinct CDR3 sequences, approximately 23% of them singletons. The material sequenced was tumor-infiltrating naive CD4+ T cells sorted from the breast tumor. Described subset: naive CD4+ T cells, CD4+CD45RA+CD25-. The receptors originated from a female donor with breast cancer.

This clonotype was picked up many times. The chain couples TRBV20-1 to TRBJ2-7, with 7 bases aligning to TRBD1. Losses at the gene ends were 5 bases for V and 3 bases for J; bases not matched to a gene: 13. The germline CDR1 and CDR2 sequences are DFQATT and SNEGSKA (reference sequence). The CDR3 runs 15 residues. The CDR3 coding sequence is TGCAGTGCTGGCCGACAGGGCCGAACTTTCTACGAGCAGTACTTC. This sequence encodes CSAGRQGRTFYEQYF.

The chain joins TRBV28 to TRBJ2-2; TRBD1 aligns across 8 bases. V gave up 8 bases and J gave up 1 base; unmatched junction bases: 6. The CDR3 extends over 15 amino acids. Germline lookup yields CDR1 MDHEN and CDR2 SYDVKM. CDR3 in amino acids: CASATGTGNTGELFF. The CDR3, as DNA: TGTGCCAGCGCGACCGGGACAGGGAACACCGGGGAGCTGTTTTTT.

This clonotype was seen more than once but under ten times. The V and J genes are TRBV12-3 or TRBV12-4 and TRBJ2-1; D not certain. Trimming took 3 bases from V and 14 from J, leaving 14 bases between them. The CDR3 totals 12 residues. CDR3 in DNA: TGTGCCAGCAGTTTTCGCCTCTTCGACAAGTTCTTC. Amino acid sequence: CASSFRLFDKFF.